The clone carrying this T cell receptor beta chain was seen more than once but under ten times. The V gene's germline CDR1 is SGHTA and CDR2 FQGNSA. Deletions cut 6 bases from V and 2 bases from J, with 17 bases between. This CDR3 has 16 residues. The record originates from a study of T-cell reconstitution after alpha-beta-depleted transplantation in children. The library targeted TCRbeta and was prepared with unique molecular identifiers. In TCRdb, the PCR reads were re-called with MiXCR into one record per CDR3 protein. The sample lists 490,000 or so distinct CDR3 sequences, around 13% occurring once.

The receptor was isolated from a human donor who donated a stem cell graft to a child with combined immunodeficiency. The chain joins TRBV7-2 to TRBJ1-3, with D perhaps matching TRBD1 (5 bases). Sequences were derived from PBMCs from the stem cell graft donor, sampled from the stem cell graft. This CDR3 reads CASRSDRNDPGNTIYF. CDR3 in DNA: TGTGCCAGCAGATCCGACAGAAATGACCCTGGAAACACCATATATTTT.